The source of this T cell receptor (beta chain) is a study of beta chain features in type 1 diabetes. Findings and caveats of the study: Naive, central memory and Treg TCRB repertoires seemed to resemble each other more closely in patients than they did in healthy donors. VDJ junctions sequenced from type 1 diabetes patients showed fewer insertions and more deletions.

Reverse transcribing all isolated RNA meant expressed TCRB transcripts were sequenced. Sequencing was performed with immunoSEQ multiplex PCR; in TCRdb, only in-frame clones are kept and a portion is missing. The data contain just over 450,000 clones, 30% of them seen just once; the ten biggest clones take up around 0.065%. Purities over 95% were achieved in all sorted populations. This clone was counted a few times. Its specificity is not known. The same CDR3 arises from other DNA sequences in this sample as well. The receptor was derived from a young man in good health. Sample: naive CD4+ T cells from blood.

The CDR3 DNA follows: TGTGCCTGGAGTGTACGGGCAGATACGCAGTATTTT. It yields the protein CAWSVRADTQYF. The chain carries TRBV30 and TRBJ2-3; D is ambiguous. V was clipped by 0 bases and J by 4 bases, with 5 bases between them. CDR3 length: 12 amino acids. CDR1 and CDR2 from the germline V gene are GTSNPN and SVGIG (reference sequence).